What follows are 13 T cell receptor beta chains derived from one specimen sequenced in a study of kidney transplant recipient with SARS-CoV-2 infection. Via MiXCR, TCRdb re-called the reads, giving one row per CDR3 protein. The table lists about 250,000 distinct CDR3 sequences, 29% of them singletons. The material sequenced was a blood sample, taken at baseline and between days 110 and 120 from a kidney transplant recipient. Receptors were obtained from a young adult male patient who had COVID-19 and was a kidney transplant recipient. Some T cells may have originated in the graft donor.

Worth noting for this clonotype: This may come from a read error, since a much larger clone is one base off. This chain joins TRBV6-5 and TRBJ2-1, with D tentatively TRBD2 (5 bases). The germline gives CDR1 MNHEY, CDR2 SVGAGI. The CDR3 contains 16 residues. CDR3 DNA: TGTACCAGCAGCTCCCCCCGGGCGGGTCGTAACAATGAGCAGTTCTTC. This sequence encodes CTSSSPRAGRNNEQFF.

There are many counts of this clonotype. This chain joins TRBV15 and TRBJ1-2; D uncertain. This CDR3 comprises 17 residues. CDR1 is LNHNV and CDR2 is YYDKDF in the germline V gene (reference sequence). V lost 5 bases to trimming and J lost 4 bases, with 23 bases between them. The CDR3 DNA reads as TGTGCCACCAGCGAGTATGGAAGGTGTGGAAAGACCTATGGCTACACCTTC. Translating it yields CATSEYGRCGKTYGYTF.

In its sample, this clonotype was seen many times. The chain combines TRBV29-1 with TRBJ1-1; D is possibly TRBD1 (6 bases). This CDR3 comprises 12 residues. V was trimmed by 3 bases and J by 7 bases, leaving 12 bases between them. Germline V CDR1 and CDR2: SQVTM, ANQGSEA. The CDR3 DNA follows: TGCAGCGTTGACCCTGGACAGATTGAAGCTTTCTTT. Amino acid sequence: CSVDPGQIEAFF.

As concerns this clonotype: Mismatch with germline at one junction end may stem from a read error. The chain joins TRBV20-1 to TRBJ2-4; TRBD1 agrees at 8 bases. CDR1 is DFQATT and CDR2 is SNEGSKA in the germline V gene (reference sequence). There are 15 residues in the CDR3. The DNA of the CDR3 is TGCGGTGCTCCGGACAGGGAAGGGGCTTGGAACATTCAGTACTTC. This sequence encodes CGAPDREGAWNIQYF.

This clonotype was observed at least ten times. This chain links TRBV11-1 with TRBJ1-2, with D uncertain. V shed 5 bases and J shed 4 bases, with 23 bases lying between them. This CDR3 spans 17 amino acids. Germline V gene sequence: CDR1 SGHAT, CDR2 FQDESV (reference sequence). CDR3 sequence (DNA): TGTGCCAGCAGCCTAAGCGGTAAGGCTGGAAAGACCTATGGCTACACCTTC. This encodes CASSLSGKAGKTYGYTF.

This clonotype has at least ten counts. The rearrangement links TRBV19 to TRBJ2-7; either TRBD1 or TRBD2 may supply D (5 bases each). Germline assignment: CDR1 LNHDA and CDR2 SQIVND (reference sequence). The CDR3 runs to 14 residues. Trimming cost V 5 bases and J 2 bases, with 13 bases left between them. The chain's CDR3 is CASSGGQGPYEQYF. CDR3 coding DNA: TGTGCCAGTAGTGGTGGGCAGGGACCCTACGAGCAGTACTTC.

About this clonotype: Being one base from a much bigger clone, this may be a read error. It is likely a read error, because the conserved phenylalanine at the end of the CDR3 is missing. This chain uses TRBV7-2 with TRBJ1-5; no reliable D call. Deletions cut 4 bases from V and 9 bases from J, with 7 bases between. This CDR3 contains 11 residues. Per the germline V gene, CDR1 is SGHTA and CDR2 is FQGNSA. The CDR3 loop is CASSSRGPQHL. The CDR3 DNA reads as TGTGCCAGCAGCTCCCGAGGGCCCCAGCATCTT.

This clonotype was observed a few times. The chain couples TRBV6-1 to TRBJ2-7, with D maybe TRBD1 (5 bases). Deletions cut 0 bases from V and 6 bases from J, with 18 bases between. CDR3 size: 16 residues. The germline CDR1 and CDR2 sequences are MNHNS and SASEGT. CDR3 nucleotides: TGTGCCAGCAGTGAAGCGACCTGGCTAGGGGCCCCCGAGCAGTACTTC. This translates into CASSEATWLGAPEQYF.

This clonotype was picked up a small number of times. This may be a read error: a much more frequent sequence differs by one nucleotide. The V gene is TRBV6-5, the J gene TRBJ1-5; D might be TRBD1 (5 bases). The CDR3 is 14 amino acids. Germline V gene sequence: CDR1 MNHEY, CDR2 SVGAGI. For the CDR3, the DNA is TGTGCCAGCAGTTACGAGTGGGGCAATCAGCCCCAGCGTTTT. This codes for CASSYEWGNQPQRF.

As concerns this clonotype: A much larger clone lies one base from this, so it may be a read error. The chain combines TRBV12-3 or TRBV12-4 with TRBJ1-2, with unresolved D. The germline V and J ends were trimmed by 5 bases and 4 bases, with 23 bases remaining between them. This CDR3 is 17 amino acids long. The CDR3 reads CASSRVTSFRETYGYTF. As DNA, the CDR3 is TGTGCCAGCAGTCGTGTGACCAGCTTCCGAGAGACCTATGGCTACACCTTC.

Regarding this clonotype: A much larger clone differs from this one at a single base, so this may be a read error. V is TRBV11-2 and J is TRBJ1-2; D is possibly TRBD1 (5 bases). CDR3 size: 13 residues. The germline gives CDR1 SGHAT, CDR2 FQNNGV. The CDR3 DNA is TGTGCCAGCGGCTTACTAAGGGGAGGGTACTACACCTTC. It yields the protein CASGLLRGGYYTF. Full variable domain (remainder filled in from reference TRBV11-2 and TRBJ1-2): EAGVAQSPRYKIIEKRQSVAFWCNPISGHATLYWYQQILGQGPKLLIQFQNNGVVDDSQLPKDRFSAERLKGVDSTLKIQPAKLEDSAVYLCASGLLRGGYYTFGSGTRLTVV.

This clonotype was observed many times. CDR3 nucleotides: TGTGCCAGCAGCCAAGATAGCGGGTCAGGGACCGGGGAGCTGTTTTTT. Translation gives CASSQDSGSGTGELFF. The chain has TRBV7-7 and TRBJ2-2, with TRBD2 matching 7 bases. The V gene end was trimmed by 5 bases and the J gene end by 5 bases; junction bases not matched to a gene: 11. This CDR3 comprises 16 residues. Germline CDR1 is SSHAT and CDR2 is FNYEAQ (reference sequence).

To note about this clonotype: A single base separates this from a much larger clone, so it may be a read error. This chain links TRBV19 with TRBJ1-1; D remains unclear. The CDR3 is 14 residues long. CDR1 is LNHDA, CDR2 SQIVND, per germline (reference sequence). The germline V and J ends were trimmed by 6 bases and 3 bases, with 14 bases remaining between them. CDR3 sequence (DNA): TGTGCCAGTAGAACCGGGGATACGGACACTGAAGCTTTCTTT. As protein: CASRTGDTDTEAFF.